This entry describes one T cell receptor beta chain. After extraction with the RNeasy kit, about 0.45 to 1 ug of the RNA was reverse transcribed using random hexamers. Amplification of TCR beta CDR3 by immunoSEQ multiplex PCR spanned 54 Vbeta and 13 Jbeta. TCRdb called the immunoSEQ multiplex PCR reads again in MiXCR, with one record for every CDR3 protein. Of approximately 200,000 distinct CDR3 sequences in the sample, roughly 96% were seen once. Blood CD8+ and CD4+ T cells underwent high-throughput TCR beta sequencing. Negative isolation yielded the CD8+ and CD4+ T cells, while FACS enriched the TEMRA cells. The CDR3 covers 13 residues. Germline V lookup: CDR1 SEHNR, CDR2 FQNEAQ (reference sequence). Trimming left V 3 bases short and J 2 bases short, with 8 bases between. This specimen comes from a study of CD8 T cells in Susac syndrome.

This rearrangement joins TRBV7-9 to TRBJ2-7; perhaps TRBD2 as D (6 bases). Sequences were obtained from CD4+ T cells from PBMCs. The sequence came from a human donor with multiple sclerosis. The DNA of the CDR3 is TGTGCCAGCAGCTTGTGGGGGGCCTACGAGCAGTACTTC. Translating gives CASSLWGAYEQYF.